The T cell receptor beta chain described here comes from a study of technical replicates of blood from a handful of donors. The CDR3 is 15 residues long. V shed 7 bases and J 8 bases; nucleotides not matched to a gene: 14. Germline lookup yields CDR1 MNHNS and CDR2 SASEGT. Profiling relied on immunoSEQ multiplex PCR, and the TCRdb table lists in-frame clones only, not all of them. The data show about 57,000 clones, more than 85% seen once. This TCR derives from a human donor in good health. Some clones in this sample may be carry-over from other donors' samples. The sample taken for sequencing was PBMCs. The chain has TRBV6-1 and TRBJ2-1; 7 bases align to TRBD1. CDR3 protein: CASIPRGQAPDEQFF. CDR3 nucleotide sequence: TGTGCCAGCATACCGAGAGGACAGGCCCCGGATGAGCAGTTCTTC.